These 20 T cell receptor beta chains share one sample of origin, sequenced in a study of OX40 agonist ivuxolimab in advanced cancers. Libraries were prepared by immunoSEQ multiplex PCR; TCRdb keeps only in-frame clonotypes and omits some of them. The sample contains 60,000 to 80,000 clones, roughly 90% of which appear only once. Sequences were derived from CD4+ or CD8+ T cells sorted from blood, sampled in a trial of the OX40 agonist ivuxolimab. The receptors here all came from an adult with an advanced solid tumor such as melanoma, head and neck, liver or kidney cancer.

The chain couples TRBV6-6 to TRBJ1-4, with D hard to call. CDR3 length equals 14 residues. Germline-derived CDR1 and CDR2 are MNHNY and SVGAGI (reference sequence). V was pared by 5 bases and J by 7 bases, with 14 bases between. The CDR3 DNA reads as TGTGCCAGCAGTCCGAGGGCACGGAGTGAAAAACTGTTTTTT. Its protein product is CASSPRARSEKLFF.

V is TRBV10-3 and J is TRBJ1-1, with TRBD1 matching 10 bases. V shed 0 bases, J shed 12 bases, and the junction held 7 bases outside the gene matches. Germline CDR1 and CDR2: ENHRY and SYGVKD. CDR3 length: 14 residues. As DNA, the CDR3 is TGTGCCATCAGTGAGTCTGCCGGGACAGGGGTAACTTTCTTT. This codes for CAISESAGTGVTFF.

This clone was seen more than once but under ten times. The rearrangement uses TRBV7-8 and TRBJ1-5; D gene ambiguous. The CDR3 has 17 residues. The germline V gene encodes CDR1 SGHVS and CDR2 FQNEAQ. V was trimmed by 4 bases and J by 4 bases, leaving 20 bases between them. The CDR3 loop is CASSSHRRQDPNQPQHF. CDR3 sequence (DNA): TGTGCCAGCAGCTCCCATAGAAGGCAGGATCCTAATCAGCCCCAGCATTTT.

The chain is built from TRBV5-1 and TRBJ2-2, with D possibly being TRBD1 (5 bases). The germline CDR1 and CDR2 sequences are SGHRS and YFSETQ. The CDR3 totals 15 residues. V was cut by 0 bases and J by 8 bases, with 14 bases left in between. CDR3 protein: CASSLADSPGGELFF. The CDR3 DNA reads as TGCGCCAGCAGCTTGGCAGACAGCCCCGGAGGGGAGCTGTTTTTT.

V and J are TRBV7-9 and TRBJ1-2; D call uncertain. The CDR3 loop spans 15 amino acids. The germline V gene encodes CDR1 SEHNR and CDR2 FQNEAQ (reference sequence). V was cut by 4 bases and J by 7 bases, with 19 bases left in between. This chain's CDR3 is CASSSGLSGSSGYTF. CDR3 coding DNA: TGTGCCAGCAGCTCAGGACTCTCTGGGTCTAGTGGCTACACCTTC.

The rearrangement links TRBV28 to TRBJ1-1, with D maybe TRBD1 (5 bases). This CDR3 has 14 residues. Germline CDR1 reads MDHEN; CDR2 reads SYDVKM. V lost 3 bases and J 8 bases, leaving 16 bases between the germline ends. The CDR3 DNA follows: TGTGCCAGCAGTTTCCAGGGCCCGGTAGAGGAAGCTTTCTTT. Translated: CASSFQGPVEEAFF.

The chain joins TRBV6-6 to TRBJ1-5, with TRBD1 matching 10 bases. Germline assignment: CDR1 MNHNY and CDR2 SVGAGI (reference sequence). Trimming at V came to 2 bases and at J to 5 bases, leaving 0 bases not matched to a gene. The CDR3 extends over 14 amino acids. The CDR3 loop is CASSYGQGDQPQHF. Written as DNA, the CDR3 is TGTGCCAGCAGTTACGGACAGGGGGATCAGCCCCAGCATTTT.

This sequence joins TRBV7-2 and TRBJ1-2; D uncertain. V lost 3 bases and J lost 2, with 7 bases in between. Germline values: CDR1 SGHTA, CDR2 FQGNSA. CDR3 size: 13 residues. CDR3 residues: CASSFGSNYGYTF. Here the CDR3 DNA reads TGTGCCAGCAGCTTCGGTTCAAACTATGGCTACACCTTC. Full variable domain (outside the CDR3, taken from reference TRBV7-2 and TRBJ1-2): GAGVSQSPSNKVTEKGKDVELRCDPISGHTALYWYRQSLGQGLEFLIYFQGNSAPDKSGLPSDRFSAERTGGSVSTLTIQRTQQEDSAVYLCASSFGSNYGYTFGSGTRLTVV.

This clone was detected once. The chain joins TRBV30 to TRBJ1-1; D call uncertain. CDR1 and CDR2 from the germline V gene are GTSNPN and SVGIG (reference sequence). Trimming took 4 bases from V and 1 from J, leaving 7 bases between them. CDR3 length: 12 residues. CDR3 loop: CAWIRRNTEAFF. CDR3 nucleotide sequence: TGTGCCTGGATACGGAGGAACACTGAAGCTTTCTTT.

The chain carries TRBV11-2 and TRBJ2-7, with 7 bases that match TRBD1. This CDR3 has 15 amino acids. Germline V gives CDR1 SGHAT, CDR2 FQNNGV. Germline trimming cut 5 bases from V and 0 bases from J; bases unmatched to any gene: 7. This CDR3 reads CASSPGQVASYEQYF. The CDR3 DNA sequence: TGTGCCAGCAGCCCAGGACAGGTAGCCTCCTACGAGCAGTACTTC.

The chain couples TRBV28 to TRBJ2-7, with 10 bases that match TRBD2. V trimming: 2 bases; J trimming: 5 bases; junction bases outside the gene matches: 6. CDR3 length: 15 amino acids. In germline, CDR1 is MDHEN, CDR2 SYDVKM. CDR3 sequence (DNA): TGTGCCAGCAGTTTAGTAGCGGGGGGTTCCAACGAGCAGTACTTC. It translates to CASSLVAGGSNEQYF.

This clone was detected only a few times. This rearrangement joins TRBV25-1 to TRBJ2-2, with D possibly being TRBD1 or TRBD2 (6 bases each). Germline lookup yields CDR1 MGHDK and CDR2 SYGVNS. Trimming stripped 7 bases from V and 4 bases from J, with 16 bases between. The CDR3 is 15 amino acids. The CDR3 region has the DNA TGTGCCAGCAAGGGGGGCCTCCCGGTCACCGGGGAGCTGTTTTTT. Translating it yields CASKGGLPVTGELFF.

The chain has TRBV18 and TRBJ2-2; a weak D match, TRBD1 (6 bases). Deletions cut 2 bases from V and 7 bases from J, with 26 bases between. The CDR3 runs 19 residues. Germline V lookup: CDR1 KGHSH, CDR2 LQKENI. CDR3 in DNA: TGTGCCAGCTCACCATTGCAAAGATTGCTACAGGGAAAAGGCGGGGAGCTGTTTTTT. Translation: CASSPLQRLLQGKGGELFF.

The DNA of the CDR3 is TGTGCTGTTGGGACTGAAGCTTTCTTT. This sequence encodes CAVGTEAFF. The chain combines TRBV6-6 with TRBJ1-1; D remains ambiguous. The CDR3 has 9 amino acids. Germline values: CDR1 MNHNY, CDR2 SVGAGI (reference sequence).

The gene calls are TRBV7-9 and TRBJ2-2; no clear D gene. Germline lookup yields CDR1 SEHNR and CDR2 FQNEAQ (reference sequence). The length of the CDR3 is 12 residues. The germline V and J ends were trimmed by 1 base and 6 bases, with 3 bases remaining between them. The CDR3 region is CASSLGPGELFF. Written as DNA, the CDR3 is TGTGCCAGCAGCTTAGGACCCGGGGAGCTGTTTTTT.

This sequence joins TRBV5-6 and TRBJ2-2; 7 bases are shared with TRBD1. The CDR3 has 14 residues. V lost 3 bases and J lost 5; bases outside the gene matches: 4. Per the germline V gene, CDR1 is SGHDT and CDR2 is YYEEEE. The CDR3 spells CASSSLDRTGELFF. CDR3 DNA sequence: TGTGCCAGCAGCTCCTTGGACAGGACCGGGGAGCTGTTTTTT.

This clone appeared a single time. The chain employs TRBV18 and TRBJ1-3, with D perhaps matching TRBD1 (6 bases). CDR1 KGHSH and CDR2 LQKENI come from the germline V gene. V was shortened by 3 bases and J by 8 bases, with 11 bases between the two germline ends. This CDR3 has 13 residues. CDR3 DNA sequence: TGTGCCAGCTCACCCCGGACAGAAGACACCATATATTTT. The encoded protein is CASSPRTEDTIYF.

The chain combines TRBV14 with TRBJ1-1, with 10 bases aligning to TRBD1. Germline values: CDR1 SGHDN, CDR2 FVKESK. V trimming: 3 bases; J trimming: 1 base; junction bases outside the gene matches: 5. The CDR3 is 16 residues long. The CDR3 loop reads CASSQGQGKKNTEAFF. Written as DNA, the CDR3 is TGTGCCAGCAGCCAGGGACAGGGGAAGAAGAACACTGAAGCTTTCTTT.

This chain connects TRBV7-3 to TRBJ2-1, with D perhaps TRBD2 (6 bases). The CDR3 covers 13 residues. Trimming took 10 bases from V and 8 from J, leaving 18 bases between them. CDR1 is SGHTA and CDR2 is FQGTGA in the germline V gene. This CDR3 is CATSDRGGHEQFF. CDR3 sequence (DNA): TGTGCCACTTCGGATAGGGGAGGTCATGAGCAGTTCTTC.

This chain connects TRBV5-1 to TRBJ2-3; D is perhaps TRBD1 or TRBD2 (5 bases each). The germline V gene encodes CDR1 SGHRS and CDR2 YFSETQ. The CDR3 spans 16 residues. Trimming stripped 4 bases from V and 6 bases from J, with 21 bases between. Written as DNA, the CDR3 is TGCGCCAGCAGCCCCCGGGACCGGGAATTGGGCGATACGCAGTATTTT. It is translated as CASSPRDRELGDTQYF.